This record covers a single T cell receptor beta chain. Its antigen is still unknown. There are 15 residues in the CDR3. With 5 bases removed from V and 3 bases from J, the gap between germline ends came to 16 bases. Germline loops: CDR1 LNHDA, CDR2 SQIVND (reference sequence). This sample is part of a study of shared clonotypes between healthy human individuals. Sequenced by immunoSEQ multiplex PCR; TCRdb stores in-frame clones only, minus some. The table has about 610,000 clones, roughly 97% seen once. Study results and limitations: Despite large depth, rarefaction showed incomplete sorted-subset sequencing.

This chain connects TRBV19 to TRBJ2-5; D gene unclear. Specimen: naive CD4+ T cells sorted from blood. The subset here: CD45RA+ positively selected. This receptor was identified in a woman in her twenties or thirties in good health. The CDR3 nucleotides read TGTGCCAGTAGTCCATGGACGTACGGTAAAGAGACCCAGTACTTC. Encoded protein: CASSPWTYGKETQYF. Full variable domain (rest looked up from reference TRBV19 and TRBJ2-5): DGGITQSPKYLFRKEGQNVTLSCEQNLNHDAMYWYRQDPGQGLRLIYYSQIVNDFQKGDIAEGYSVSREKKESFPLTVTSAQKNPTAFYLCASSPWTYGKETQYFGPGTRLLVL.